The 20 T cell receptor beta chains given below trace back to one sample, sequenced in a study of shared clonotypes between healthy human individuals. Naive-designated CD8 cells lacked CD45RO, were positively enriched for CCR7, and omitted terminally differentiated effector memory CD45RA+ cells. Profiled with immunoSEQ multiplex PCR; TCRdb holds only in-frame clones, not every one. The sample holds nearly 2 million clones; about 95% are singletons and the top ten take approximately 1.2%. Sequencing was performed on naive CD8+ T cells sorted from blood. These receptor sequences come from a young man in good health.

This clone was recorded once. The chain has TRBV27 and TRBJ2-2; D is unclear. Trimming took 4 bases from V and 0 from J, leaving 12 bases between them. CDR3 size: 16 residues. The germline V gene encodes CDR1 MNHEY and CDR2 SMNVEV (reference sequence). The CDR3 sequence is CASSSLQHTNTGELFF. In nucleotides, the CDR3 is TGTGCCAGCAGTTCGTTACAGCATACGAACACCGGGGAGCTGTTTTTT.

The rearrangement uses TRBV4-1 and TRBJ2-3; 9 positions match TRBD1. The CDR3 has 14 amino acids. Germline trimming cut 3 bases from V and 6 bases from J; bases unmatched to any gene: 4. Germline-derived CDR1 and CDR2 are MGHRA and YSYEKL. For the CDR3, the DNA is TGCGCCAGCAGCCAGTTCGGGACAGGGGATACGCAGTATTTT. This sequence encodes CASSQFGTGDTQYF.

The genes are TRBV4-1 and TRBJ2-1; 7 bases match TRBD2. The V gene's germline CDR1 is MGHRA and CDR2 YSYEKL. CDR3 length: 16 amino acids. Germline trimming cut 1 base from V and 6 bases from J; bases unmatched to any gene: 9. In DNA, the CDR3 is TGCGCCAGCAGCCAAGGAGTGTGGAGGGAGGGCAATGAGCAGTTCTTC. Amino acids: CASSQGVWREGNEQFF.

The chain recombines TRBV5-4 with TRBJ2-5, with 7 bases aligning to TRBD2. V dropped 1 base and J dropped 5; count of bases not matched to a gene: 5. The CDR3 loop spans 14 amino acids. CDR1 and CDR2 from the germline V gene are SGHNT and YYREEE (reference sequence). Here the CDR3 reads CASSLRGEMETQYF. The CDR3 bases are TGTGCCAGCAGCTTGCGGGGGGAAATGGAGACCCAGTACTTC.

V and J are TRBV7-6 and TRBJ2-7; D ambiguous. Germline CDR1 SGHVS, CDR2 FNYEAQ. This CDR3 region has 13 residues. The germline V and J ends were trimmed by 2 bases and 2 bases, with 7 bases remaining between them. The CDR3 loop is CASSLRQTYEQYF. CDR3 sequence (DNA): TGTGCCAGCAGCTTACGTCAGACCTACGAGCAGTACTTC.

This chain uses TRBV7-2 with TRBJ2-7; a possible D gene is TRBD1 (6 bases). This CDR3 is 16 amino acids long. The germline CDR1 and CDR2 sequences are SGHTA and FQGNSA. V was pared by 1 base and J by 1 base, with 14 bases between. For the CDR3, the DNA is TGTGCCAGCAGCTTAGAGTGGACAGCAAATTCCTACGAGCAGTACTTC. Translation: CASSLEWTANSYEQYF.

The chain uses TRBV5-8 and TRBJ1-5; no clear D. The V gene's germline CDR1 is SGHTS and CDR2 YDEGEE. The CDR3 runs 16 residues. V lost 3 bases to trimming and J lost 0 bases, with 13 bases between them. The CDR3 DNA follows: TGTGCCAGCAGCTCGTGGGGTGAGGATAGCAATCAGCCCCAGCATTTT. Residues: CASSSWGEDSNQPQHF.

A few counts support this clone. The same CDR3 is also encoded by other DNA sequences in this sample. This chain uses TRBV27 with TRBJ1-5, with no clear D. From germline, CDR1 is MNHEY and CDR2 SMNVEV (reference sequence). The CDR3 extends over 14 amino acids. V was shortened by 2 bases and J by 2 bases, with 7 bases between the two germline ends. This CDR3 reads CASSLARGNQPQHF. CDR3 coding DNA: TGTGCCAGCAGTTTAGCAAGGGGCAATCAGCCCCAGCATTTT.

The V gene is TRBV7-9, the J gene TRBJ2-7, with TRBD1 identical over 7 bases. The CDR3 has 13 amino acids. Germline CDR1 SEHNR, CDR2 FQNEAQ (reference sequence). Losses at the gene ends were 4 bases for V and 7 bases for J; bases not matched to a gene: 7. The CDR3, as DNA: TGTGCCAGCAGCTCGTCGACAGGGCCAGAGCAGTACTTC. Encoded protein: CASSSSTGPEQYF.

The chain is built from TRBV5-5 and TRBJ2-3; 7 bases agree with TRBD2. The V gene end was trimmed by 4 bases and the J gene end by 0 bases; junction bases not matched to a gene: 8. Germline CDR1 is SGHKS and CDR2 is YYEKEE (reference sequence). The CDR3 covers 16 residues. The CDR3 is CASSPPLALSTDTQYF. DNA of the CDR3: TGTGCCAGCAGCCCACCACTAGCGCTTAGCACAGATACGCAGTATTTT.

This chain uses TRBV6-6 with TRBJ2-1; 8 bases line up with TRBD2. CDR3 length equals 14 residues. With V trimmed by 9 bases and J by 1 base, 5 bases remained unmatched. Germline-derived CDR1 and CDR2 are MNHNY and SVGAGI (reference sequence). The DNA of the CDR3 is TGTGCCAGTAAGGGCGGGGGGTCCTACAATGAGCAGTTCTTC. As protein: CASKGGGSYNEQFF.

This clone was seen just once. J is TRBJ2-7 and V is TRBV4-1, with 11 bases matching TRBD1. CDR1 is MGHRA, CDR2 YSYEKL, per germline. The CDR3 totals 15 residues. V lost 4 bases, J lost 5 bases, and 7 bases stayed unmatched. For the CDR3, the DNA is TGCGCCAGCAGCCCAGGACAGGGGGCTGTTGACGAGCAGTACTTC. Protein product: CASSPGQGAVDEQYF.

To note about this clone: The same CDR3 can be traced to other DNA sequences in this sample. This chain joins TRBV9 and TRBJ2-7; D call uncertain. Germline values: CDR1 SGDLS, CDR2 YYNGEE. V lost 0 bases and J 0 bases, leaving 7 bases between the germline ends. The CDR3 consists of 14 residues. CDR3 amino acids: CASSVAAVSYEQYF. The CDR3, as DNA: TGTGCCAGCAGCGTAGCGGCGGTCTCCTACGAGCAGTACTTC.

For this clone: This specimen includes other DNA sequences encoding the same CDR3. V usage is TRBV5-4 and J usage is TRBJ1-2; perhaps TRBD1 as D (6 bases). CDR3 length: 12 residues. CDR1 and CDR2 from the germline V gene are SGHNT and YYREEE (reference sequence). Trimming pared 0 bases from V and 7 bases from J, leaving 7 bases between. The CDR3: CASSLGTVGYTF. The CDR3 DNA follows: TGTGCCAGCAGCTTGGGGACAGTTGGCTACACCTTC.

With regard to this clone: The sample holds other DNA sequences that translate to the same CDR3. This chain joins TRBV4-3 and TRBJ2-7; 7 bases match TRBD1. This CDR3 has 14 amino acids. V dropped 1 base and J dropped 3; count of bases not matched to a gene: 3. The germline CDR1 and CDR2 sequences are LGHNA and YSLEER. CDR3 sequence: CASSQGTGVYEQYF. Written as DNA, the CDR3 is TGCGCCAGCAGCCAAGGAACAGGGGTCTACGAGCAGTACTTC.

The J gene is TRBJ2-5, the V gene TRBV5-6, with D possibly being TRBD2 (6 bases). This CDR3 is 15 amino acids long. V was cut by 7 bases and J by 4 bases, with 20 bases left in between. Looked up from germline, CDR1 is SGHDT and CDR2 is YYEEEE. In DNA, the CDR3 is TGTGCCAGCGCGGGGCTAGAGACACTCCGAGAGACCCAGTACTTC. It is translated as CASAGLETLRETQYF.

The V gene is TRBV28, the J gene TRBJ1-1, with TRBD1 as a possible D gene (6 bases). V was pared by 5 bases and J by 4 bases, with 17 bases between. This CDR3 has 15 residues. Germline values: CDR1 MDHEN, CDR2 SYDVKM. CDR3 residues: CASSPEGVEGTEAFF. The DNA of the CDR3 is TGTGCCAGCAGTCCTGAGGGGGTGGAGGGCACTGAAGCTTTCTTT.

This chain links TRBV7-9 with TRBJ2-2; TRBD1 might be the D (5 bases). The CDR3 is 13 residues long. In germline, CDR1 is SEHNR, CDR2 FQNEAQ (reference sequence). Trimming left V 9 bases short and J 1 base short, with 9 bases between. For the CDR3, the DNA is TGTGCCAGTCCGACAGAGAACACCGGGGAGCTGTTTTTT. Its translation: CASPTENTGELFF.

The DNA of the CDR3 is TGCGCCAGCAGCCATACCCAGGGGGCTCTAAACTCACCCCTCCACTTT. Translating gives CASSHTQGALNSPLHF. The chain recombines TRBV4-1 with TRBJ1-6; 8 bases line up with TRBD1. The V segment lost 3 bases and the J segment 10 bases; nucleotides outside the gene matches: 11. The CDR3 spans 16 residues. CDR1 is MGHRA, CDR2 YSYEKL, per germline.

The chain recombines TRBV28 with TRBJ1-1; no firm D call. Trimming pared 8 bases from V and 7 bases from J, leaving 29 bases between. This CDR3 contains 17 residues. Germline V gene data show CDR1 as MDHEN and CDR2 as SYDVKM. The CDR3 nucleotides are TGTGCCAGCTTCTCTAATATATTAACGCGGGTCGCGGGTGAAGCTTTCTTT. Residues: CASFSNILTRVAGEAFF.